This is a list of T cell receptor beta chains from one sample in a study of T cell repertoires and HLA-DP antigens. Their target antigens are unknown. The data were produced by immunoSEQ multiplex PCR, yet TCRdb's version contains in-frame clones alone and is incomplete. Of about 73,000 clones in the sample, about 82% were seen once. Sequenced sample: CD4+ T cells from PBMCs. The receptors derive from a man in his sixties in good health and CMV-seronegative. Each CDR3 is given with its conserved first and last residue. Fields, in order: V gene, D gene, clone size, J gene, CDR3 DNA, CDR3 protein. D genes are given only for firm matches. Clone size is not always given. Where it is, it says once, few, many or a class for expanded clones.

TRBV7-2	TRBD1	medium-sized	TRBJ1-5	TGTGCCAGCAGCTTAGGGGTAGGGGGCAGAAACCAGCCCCAGCATTTT	CASSLGVGGRNQPQHF
TRBV9	TRBD1	many	TRBJ1-4	TGTGCCAGCAGCGTAGCGGTACAGGGGCCCCTGGAAAAACTGTTTTTT	CASSVAVQGPLEKLFF
TRBV4-3	.	.	TRBJ1-1	TGCGCCAGCAGTCGGGACGGGAACACTGAAGCTTTCTTT	CASSRDGNTEAFF
TRBV5-4	.	.	TRBJ1-6	TGTGCCAGCAGCGCCGGGACGTGGAATTCACCCCTCCACTTT	CASSAGTWNSPLHF
TRBV6-6	.	.	TRBJ1-6	TGTGCCAGCAGCCAGATACACTTGACTAATTCACCCCTCCACTTT	CASSQIHLTNSPLHF
TRBV6-1	.	few	TRBJ2-5	TGTGCCAGCAGGCTGTCCGAGACCCAGTACTTC	CASRLSETQYF
TRBV4-3	.	.	TRBJ2-1	TGCGCCAGCAGCCAAGGGACGGCCATCAATGAGCAGTTCTTC	CASSQGTAINEQFF
TRBV7-9	.	.	TRBJ1-1	TGTGCCAGCAGCCCCCGAGGAGACACTGAAGCTTTCTTT	CASSPRGDTEAFF
TRBV27	.	.	TRBJ1-1	TGTGCTACCCTGACAAGGGCAGGGCGGATGAACACTGAAGCTTTCTTT	CATLTRAGRMNTEAFF
TRBV5-1	.	.	TRBJ2-7	TGCGCCAGCAGCCTGGGACCCGGGGGTTACGAGCAGTACTTC	CASSLGPGGYEQYF
TRBV5-1	.	.	TRBJ2-2	TGCGCCAGCATTGGCACAGCGAACACCGGGGAGCTGTTTTTT	CASIGTANTGELFF
TRBV10-2	TRBD1	.	TRBJ2-5	TGCGCCAGCAGTGCCCTCGGGGACAGGTACCAAGAGACCCAGTACTTC	CASSALGDRYQETQYF
TRBV5-4	TRBD2	.	TRBJ2-2	TGTGCCAGCAGCGCTCCTAGCGGGGGGGCAGTCCAGCCCGGGGAGCTGTTTTTT	CASSAPSGGAVQPGELFF
TRBV29-1	TRBD2	.	TRBJ2-3	TGCAGCGTCGTCCGGAGGCGGGCGAGCGGGAGGGCCCTCGGCACAGATACGCAGTATTTT	CSVVRRRASGRALGTDTQYF
TRBV30	.	.	TRBJ1-3	TGTGCCTGGAGTTTGGCCCCGGACCGGCCAACCCTATATTTT	CAWSLAPDRPTLYF
TRBV7-2	.	.	TRBJ1-1	TGTGCCAGCAGCTTATATGCAGAGAACACTGAAGCTTTCTTT	CASSLYAENTEAFF
TRBV9	.	.	TRBJ2-1	TGTGCCAGCAGCGCCAAGGCGGGGACCTACAATGAGCAGTTCTTC	CASSAKAGTYNEQFF